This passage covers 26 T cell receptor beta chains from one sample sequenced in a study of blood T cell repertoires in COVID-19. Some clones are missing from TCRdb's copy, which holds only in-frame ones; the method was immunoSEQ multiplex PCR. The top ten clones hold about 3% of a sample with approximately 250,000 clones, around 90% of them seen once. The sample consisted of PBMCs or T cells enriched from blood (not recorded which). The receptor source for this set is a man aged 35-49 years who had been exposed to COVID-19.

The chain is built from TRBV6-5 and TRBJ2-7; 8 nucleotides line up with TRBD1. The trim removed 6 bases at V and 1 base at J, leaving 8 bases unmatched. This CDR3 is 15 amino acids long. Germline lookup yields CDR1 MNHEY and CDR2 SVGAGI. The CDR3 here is CASRSSGGRSYEQYF. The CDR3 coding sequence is TGTGCCAGCAGATCTTCAGGGGGCCGATCCTACGAGCAGTACTTC.

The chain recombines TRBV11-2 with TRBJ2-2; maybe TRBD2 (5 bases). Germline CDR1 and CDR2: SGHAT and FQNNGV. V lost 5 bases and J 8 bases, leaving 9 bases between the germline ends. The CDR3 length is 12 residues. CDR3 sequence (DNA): TGTGCCAGCAGCCCGGAGGCGGGGGAGCTGTTTTTT. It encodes CASSPEAGELFF.

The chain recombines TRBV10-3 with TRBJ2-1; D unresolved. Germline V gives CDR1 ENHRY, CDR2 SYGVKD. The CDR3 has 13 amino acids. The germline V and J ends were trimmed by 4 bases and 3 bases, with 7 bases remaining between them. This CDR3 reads CAISGNSYNEQFF. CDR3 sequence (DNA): TGTGCCATCAGTGGTAACAGCTACAATGAGCAGTTCTTC.

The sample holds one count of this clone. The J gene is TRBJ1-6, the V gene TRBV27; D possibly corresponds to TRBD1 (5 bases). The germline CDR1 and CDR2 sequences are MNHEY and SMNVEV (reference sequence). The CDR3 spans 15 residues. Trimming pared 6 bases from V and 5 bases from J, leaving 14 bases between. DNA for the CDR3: TGTGCCAGCAGACGGTTCACAGGAGATAATTCACCCCTCCACTTT. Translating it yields CASRRFTGDNSPLHF.

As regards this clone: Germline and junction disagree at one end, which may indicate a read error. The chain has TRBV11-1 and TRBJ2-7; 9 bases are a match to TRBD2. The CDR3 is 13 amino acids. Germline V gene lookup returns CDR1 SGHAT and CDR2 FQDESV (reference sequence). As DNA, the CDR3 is TGTGCCAGCAGGGCAGGGTTCGGGACTAGCCTTTTCTTC. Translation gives CASRAGFGTSLFF.

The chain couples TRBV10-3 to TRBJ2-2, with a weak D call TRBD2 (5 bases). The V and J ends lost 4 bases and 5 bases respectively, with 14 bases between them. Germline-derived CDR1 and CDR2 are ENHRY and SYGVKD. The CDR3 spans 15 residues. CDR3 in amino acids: CAISVEGVRTGELFF. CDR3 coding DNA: TGTGCCATCAGTGTAGAGGGAGTACGGACCGGGGAGCTGTTTTTT.

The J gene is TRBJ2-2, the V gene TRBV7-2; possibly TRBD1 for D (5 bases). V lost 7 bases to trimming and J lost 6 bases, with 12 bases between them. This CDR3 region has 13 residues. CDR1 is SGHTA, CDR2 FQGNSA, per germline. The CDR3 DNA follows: TGTGCCAGCAACCCAACAGGACCCGGGGAGCTGTTTTTT. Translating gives CASNPTGPGELFF.

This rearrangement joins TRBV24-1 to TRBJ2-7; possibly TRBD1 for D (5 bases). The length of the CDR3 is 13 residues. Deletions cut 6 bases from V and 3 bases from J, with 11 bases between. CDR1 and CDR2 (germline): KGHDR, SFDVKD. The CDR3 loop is CATSIAGNYEQYF. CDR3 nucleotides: TGTGCCACCAGTATTGCAGGGAACTACGAGCAGTACTTC.

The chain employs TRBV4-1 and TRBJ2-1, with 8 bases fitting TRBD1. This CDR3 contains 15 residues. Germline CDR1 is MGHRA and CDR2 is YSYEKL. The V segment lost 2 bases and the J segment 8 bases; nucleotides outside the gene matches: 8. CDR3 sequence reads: CASSQRTGMPDEQFF. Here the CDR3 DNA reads TGCGCCAGCAGCCAAAGGACAGGGATGCCAGATGAGCAGTTCTTC.

CDR3 DNA: TGCGCCAGCAGCCACCTGCCGGGACAGGCAACCTACGAGCAGTACTTC. Its protein product is CASSHLPGQATYEQYF. The chain links TRBV4-1 to TRBJ2-7, with TRBD1 matching 8 bases. The CDR3 spans 16 residues. V was clipped by 3 bases and J by 2 bases; unmatched bases: 9. Germline lookup yields CDR1 MGHRA and CDR2 YSYEKL.

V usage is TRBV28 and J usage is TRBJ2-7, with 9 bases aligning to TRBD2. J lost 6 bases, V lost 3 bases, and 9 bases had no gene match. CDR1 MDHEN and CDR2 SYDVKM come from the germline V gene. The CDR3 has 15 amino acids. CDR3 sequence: CASSLGASGIVEQYF. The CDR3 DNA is TGTGCCAGCAGTTTGGGTGCTAGCGGGATTGTCGAGCAGTACTTC.

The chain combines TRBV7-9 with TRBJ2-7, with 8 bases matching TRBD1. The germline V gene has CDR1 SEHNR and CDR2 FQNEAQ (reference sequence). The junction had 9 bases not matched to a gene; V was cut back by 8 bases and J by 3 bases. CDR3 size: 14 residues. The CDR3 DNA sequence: TGTGCCAGCGGTTATACAGGACAGGGCTACGAGCAGTACTTC. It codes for CASGYTGQGYEQYF.

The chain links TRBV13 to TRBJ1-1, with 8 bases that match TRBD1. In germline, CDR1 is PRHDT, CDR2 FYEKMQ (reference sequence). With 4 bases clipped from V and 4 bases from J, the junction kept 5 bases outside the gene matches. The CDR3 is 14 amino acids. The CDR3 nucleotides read TGTGCCAGCAGCTCATTACAGGGGGGCACTGAAGCTTTCTTT. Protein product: CASSSLQGGTEAFF.

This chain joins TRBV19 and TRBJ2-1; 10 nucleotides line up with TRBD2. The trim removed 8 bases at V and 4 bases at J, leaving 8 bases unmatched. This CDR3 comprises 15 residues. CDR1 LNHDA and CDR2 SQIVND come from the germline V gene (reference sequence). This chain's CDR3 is CASYSGTSVYNEQFF. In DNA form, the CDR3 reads TGTGCCAGTTACTCCGGGACTAGCGTATACAATGAGCAGTTCTTC.

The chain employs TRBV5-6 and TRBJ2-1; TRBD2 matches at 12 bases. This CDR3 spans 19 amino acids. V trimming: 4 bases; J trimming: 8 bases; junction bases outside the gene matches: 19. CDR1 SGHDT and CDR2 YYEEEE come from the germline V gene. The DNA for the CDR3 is TGTGCCAGCAGCCCCTTTCGGTGGACATTGACTAGCGGGAGTGATGAGCAGTTCTTC. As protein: CASSPFRWTLTSGSDEQFF.

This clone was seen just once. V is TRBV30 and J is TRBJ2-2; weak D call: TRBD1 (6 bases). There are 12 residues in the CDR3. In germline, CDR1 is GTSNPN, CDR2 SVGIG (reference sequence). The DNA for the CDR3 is TGTGCTGAGGGACATCCTACCGGGGAGCTGTTTTTT. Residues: CAEGHPTGELFF.

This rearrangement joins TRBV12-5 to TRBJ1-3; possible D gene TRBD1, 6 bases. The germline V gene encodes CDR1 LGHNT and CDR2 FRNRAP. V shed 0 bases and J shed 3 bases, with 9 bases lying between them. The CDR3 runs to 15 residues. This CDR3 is CASGLVTGNGNTIYF. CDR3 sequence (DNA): TGTGCTAGTGGTTTGGTAACAGGGAATGGAAACACCATATATTTT.

CDR3 sequence reads: CASSRGQATGELFF. Here the CDR3 DNA reads TGTGCCAGCAGCCGGGGACAGGCCACCGGGGAGCTGTTTTTT. The chain employs TRBV5-4 and TRBJ2-2; 8 bases map to TRBD1. Trimming at V came to 4 bases and at J to 4 bases, leaving 3 bases not matched to a gene. The CDR3 consists of 14 residues. CDR1 and CDR2 (germline): SGHNT, YYREEE (reference sequence). Filled out from reference TRBV5-4 and TRBJ2-2, the complete variable domain reads ETGVTQSPTHLIKTRGQQVTLRCSSQSGHNTVSWYQQALGQGPQFIFQYYREEENGRGNFPPRFSGLQFPNYSSELNVNALELDDSALYLCASSRGQATGELFFGEGSRLTVL.

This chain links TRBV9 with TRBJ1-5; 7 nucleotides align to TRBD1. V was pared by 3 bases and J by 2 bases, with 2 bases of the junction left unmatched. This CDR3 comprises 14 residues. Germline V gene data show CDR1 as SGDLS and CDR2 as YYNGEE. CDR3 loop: CASSEGARNQPQHF. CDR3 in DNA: TGTGCCAGCAGCGAGGGGGCGCGCAATCAGCCCCAGCATTTT.

CDR3 sequence: CASSSAGGRGYTF. The DNA of the CDR3 is TGTGCCAGCAGTTCTGCAGGGGGCCGTGGCTACACCTTC. The V gene is TRBV27, the J gene TRBJ1-2; 8 bases line up with TRBD1. The CDR3 has 13 amino acids. The V gene's germline CDR1 is MNHEY and CDR2 SMNVEV (reference sequence). With 4 bases clipped from V and 7 bases from J, the junction kept 5 bases outside the gene matches.

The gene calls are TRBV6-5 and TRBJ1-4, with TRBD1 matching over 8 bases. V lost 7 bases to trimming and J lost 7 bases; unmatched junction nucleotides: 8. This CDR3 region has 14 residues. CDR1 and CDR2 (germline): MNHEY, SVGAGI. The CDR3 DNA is TGTGCCAGCACCCAGACAGGGGTGGGTGAAAAACTGTTTTTT. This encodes CASTQTGVGEKLFF.

CDR3 region: CASSYSYEQYF. CDR3 in DNA: TGTGCCAGCAGCTACAGCTACGAGCAGTACTTC. This rearrangement joins TRBV5-6 to TRBJ2-7; D remains ambiguous. The CDR3 loop spans 11 amino acids. CDR1 is SGHDT and CDR2 is YYEEEE in the germline V gene. V lost 3 bases to trimming and J lost 3 bases, with 4 bases between them.

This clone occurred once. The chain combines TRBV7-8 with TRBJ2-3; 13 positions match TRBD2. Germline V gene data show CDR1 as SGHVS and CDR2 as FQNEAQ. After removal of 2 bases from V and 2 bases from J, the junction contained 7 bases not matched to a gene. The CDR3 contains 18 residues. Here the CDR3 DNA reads TGTGCCAGCAGCTTAAAACTAGCGGGAGGGTCGTCCACAGATACGCAGTATTTT. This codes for CASSLKLAGGSSTDTQYF.

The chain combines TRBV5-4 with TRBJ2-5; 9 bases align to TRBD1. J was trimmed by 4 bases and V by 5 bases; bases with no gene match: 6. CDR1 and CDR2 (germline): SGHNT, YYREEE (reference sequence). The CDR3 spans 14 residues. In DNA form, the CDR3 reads TGTGCCAGCAGTCCCACAGGGGGCGGAGAGACCCAGTACTTC. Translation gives CASSPTGGGETQYF.

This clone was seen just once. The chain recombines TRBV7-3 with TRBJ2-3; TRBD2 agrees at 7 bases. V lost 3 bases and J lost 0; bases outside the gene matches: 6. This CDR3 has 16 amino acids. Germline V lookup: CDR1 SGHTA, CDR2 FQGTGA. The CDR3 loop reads CASSFFSGFSTDTQYF. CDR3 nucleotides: TGTGCCAGCAGCTTCTTTAGCGGGTTTAGCACAGATACGCAGTATTTT. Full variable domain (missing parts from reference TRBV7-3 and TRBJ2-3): GAGVSQTPSNKVTEKGKYVELRCDPISGHTALYWYRQSLGQGPEFLIYFQGTGAADDSGLPNDRFFAVRPEGSVSTLKIQRTERGDSAVYLCASSFFSGFSTDTQYFGPGTRLTVL.

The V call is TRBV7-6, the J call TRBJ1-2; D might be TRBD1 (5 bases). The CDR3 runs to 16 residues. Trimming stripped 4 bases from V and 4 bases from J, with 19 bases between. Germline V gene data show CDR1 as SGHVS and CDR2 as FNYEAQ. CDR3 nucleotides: TGTGCCAGCAGCTCTAGATCGGGCAGGGATAGCTATGGCTACACCTTC. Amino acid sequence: CASSSRSGRDSYGYTF.